The 9 T cell receptor beta chains below come from one sample, sequenced in a study of read filtering for tumor transcriptome and immune sequencing. From roughly 390 ng of RNA, a library with molecular barcoded alpha/delta and beta/gamma adaptors was made. MiXCR, run by TCRdb on the reads, gives a single entry per CDR3 protein. The sample contains approximately 61,000 distinct CDR3 sequences, around 21% of which appear only once. Sequencing used a population of CD138-negative cells sorted from bone marrow. The receptor set was obtained from a donor aged 40 or older with multiple myeloma.

This clonotype showed up many times. The V call is TRBV10-3, the J call TRBJ2-1; either TRBD1 or TRBD2 may supply D (5 bases each). With 3 bases removed from V and 10 bases from J, the gap between germline ends came to 10 bases. CDR1 ENHRY and CDR2 SYGVKD come from the germline V gene. CDR3 size: 12 residues. DNA of the CDR3: TGTGCCATCAGTGATGGGGGAGTCGAGCAGTTCTTC. Protein product: CAISDGGVEQFF.

The CDR3 region is CASSVDLARTDTQYF. In DNA form, the CDR3 reads TGTGCCAGCAGCGTAGACCTAGCCCGCACAGATACGCAGTATTTT. The chain uses TRBV9 and TRBJ2-3; D is perhaps TRBD2 (5 bases). V was pared by 0 bases and J by 1 base, with 9 bases between. The CDR3 sequence is 15 residues long. Germline-derived CDR1 and CDR2 are SGDLS and YYNGEE.

To note about this clonotype: A much larger clone is a single base away; this may be a read error. The rearrangement joins TRBV5-6 to TRBJ1-5; TRBD1 is a possible D gene (5 bases). In germline, CDR1 is SGHDT, CDR2 YYEEEE. This CDR3 region has 15 residues. The CDR3 protein is CGSSLDDRSNQPQHF. CDR3 bases: TGTGGCAGCAGCTTGGACGACAGAAGCAATCAGCCCCAGCATTTT.

In regard to this clonotype: A much larger clone lies one base from this, so it may be a read error. V usage is TRBV7-8 and J usage is TRBJ1-1; D gene ambiguous. Trimming removed 3 bases from V and 11 bases from J, with 16 bases in between. Looked up from germline, CDR1 is SGHVS and CDR2 is FQNEAQ. The CDR3 is 13 amino acids. The CDR3 bases are TGTGCCAGCAGCTTTCTTGGCGGCCTTCGGGCTTTCTTT. It encodes CASSFLGGLRAFF.

This clonotype was recorded many times. V and J are TRBV29-1 and TRBJ2-3; tentatively, D is TRBD1 (6 bases). V lost 7 bases and J 3 bases, leaving 11 bases between the germline ends. Germline V gene data show CDR1 as SQVTM and CDR2 as ANQGSEA. The CDR3 has 12 amino acids. The CDR3 loop reads CSAERGTDTQYF. In nucleotides, the CDR3 is TGCAGCGCCGAGAGGGGGACAGATACGCAGTATTTT.

In this sample, this clonotype turned up a few times. The V call is TRBV4-1, the J call TRBJ1-5; maybe TRBD1 (5 bases). Germline V lookup: CDR1 MGHRA, CDR2 YSYEKL. Trimming shortened V by 4 bases and J by 6 bases, and 10 bases separated the two germline ends. This CDR3 comprises 13 residues. The CDR3 region has the DNA TGCGCCAGCAGCCCCGACAGATTTCAGCCCCAGCATTTT. It encodes CASSPDRFQPQHF.

As for this clonotype: Given a much more abundant clone one base away, this may be a read error. The gene calls are TRBV20-1 and TRBJ1-5; D unclear. The CDR3 totals 15 residues. V lost 5 bases to trimming and J lost 9 bases, with 23 bases between them. Germline V gives CDR1 DFQATT, CDR2 SNEGSKA (reference sequence). CDR3 in DNA: TGCAGTGCTCGCCTGGAGGTTGCCGGCACTCGGCCCCAGCATTTT. Its translation: CSARLEVAGTRPQHF.

This clonotype was picked up a small number of times. The gene calls are TRBV6-5 and TRBJ2-1; a possible D gene is TRBD1 (6 bases). Germline V gives CDR1 MNHEY, CDR2 SVGAGI. V was shortened by 5 bases and J by 2 bases, with 16 bases between the two germline ends. The CDR3 totals 16 residues. This CDR3 reads CASSRGQSGTYNEQFF. CDR3 bases: TGTGCCAGCAGTAGAGGACAGTCCGGAACCTACAATGAGCAGTTCTTC.

The chain employs TRBV20-1 and TRBJ2-3; the D gene could be TRBD1 or TRBD2 (5 bases each). CDR1 and CDR2 from the germline V gene are DFQATT and SNEGSKA (reference sequence). The CDR3 loop spans 16 amino acids. With 1 base removed from V and 2 bases from J, the gap between germline ends came to 16 bases. The CDR3 spells CSARVRGTTFTDTQYF. The DNA of the CDR3 is TGCAGTGCTAGAGTACGTGGGACGACCTTCACAGATACGCAGTATTTT.